This TCR beta chain was sequenced in a study of T cell changes during pregnancy in multiple sclerosis. The CDR3 runs to 15 residues. Looked up from germline, CDR1 is SGHTA and CDR2 is FQGTGA. V was pared by 2 bases and J by 2 bases, with 2 bases of the junction left unmatched. The data were produced by immunoSEQ multiplex PCR, yet TCRdb's version contains in-frame clones alone and is incomplete. This sample has some 70,000 clones, with around nine tenths found just once. The chain is built from TRBV7-3 and TRBJ2-1; TRBD2 matches at 8 bases. The material was peripheral blood, obtained in the second trimester of pregnancy. The TCR was taken from a female donor in good health, enrolled as a control in a pregnancy study. CDR3 DNA sequence: TGTGCCAGCAGCTTAGATAGCGGGACCTACAATGAGCAGTTCTTC. As protein: CASSLDSGTYNEQFF.